Below are 9 T cell receptor beta chains sequenced from a single sample in a study of blood T cells in healthy people across ages. A second PCR of about 7 to 11 cycles used a sample-barcoded 5' primer and a J-beta primer mix. TCRdb reprocessed the 5' RACE reads via MiXCR and lists one record per CDR3 protein. The sample has approximately 730,000 distinct CDR3 sequences, 40% to 45% seen once. Sequencing was carried out using blood. The origin of the receptors is a woman aged 55-69 years in good health.

The V call is TRBV29-1, the J call TRBJ1-5; the D gene is possibly TRBD1 (5 bases). The CDR3 sequence is 16 residues long. Per the germline V gene, CDR1 is SQVTM and CDR2 is ANQGSEA. V was pared by 4 bases and J by 1 base, with 17 bases between. The CDR3, as DNA: TGCAGCGTTGGAGGGCCCCAGGGAGCAAGCAATCAGCCCCAGCATTTT. Translation gives CSVGGPQGASNQPQHF.

The chain uses TRBV29-1 and TRBJ2-1, with 8 bases that match TRBD1. The CDR3 has 14 amino acids. V trimming: 8 bases; J trimming: 6 bases; junction bases outside the gene matches: 12. Germline CDR1 is SQVTM and CDR2 is ANQGSEA. CDR3 sequence (DNA): TGCAGCATAACCAGGGACAGGCGGGGCAATGAGCAGTTCTTC. Translation: CSITRDRRGNEQFF.

This clonotype was picked up one time. This clone may be a read error of a much larger clone one base away. The chain carries TRBV29-1 and TRBJ2-3; D not certain. The CDR3 is made up of 13 amino acids. The V gene's germline CDR1 is SQVTM and CDR2 ANQGSEA. Trimming took 6 bases from V and 0 from J, leaving 10 bases between them. Written as DNA, the CDR3 is TGCAGCGTCACGTGTACTAGCACAGATACGCAGTATTTT. This encodes CSVTCTSTDTQYF.

In this sample, this clonotype turned up many times. The chain employs TRBV12-3 or TRBV12-4 and TRBJ1-1; 7 bases match TRBD1. V shed 6 bases and J 6 bases; nucleotides not matched to a gene: 13. There are 15 residues in the CDR3. The CDR3 protein is CASSDGADRTSEAFF. The CDR3 DNA is TGTGCCAGCAGCGACGGGGCGGACAGGACCTCTGAAGCTTTCTTT.

There are many counts of this clonotype. The rearrangement uses TRBV7-9 and TRBJ2-1; perhaps TRBD1 as D (6 bases). Looked up from germline, CDR1 is SEHNR and CDR2 is FQNEAQ (reference sequence). The ends were cut back, 3 bases at V and 8 bases at J, with 14 bases in the middle. The CDR3 loop spans 14 amino acids. The CDR3 sequence is CASSFEAGAHEQFF. CDR3 nucleotides: TGTGCCAGCAGCTTTGAGGCAGGGGCGCATGAGCAGTTCTTC.

This clonotype has more than one count but fewer than ten. The rearrangement joins TRBV4-3 to TRBJ2-7; 7 bases fit TRBD1. The J call is in doubt because the DNA end fits TRBJ2-5 better. CDR3 length equals 14 residues. CDR1 is LGHNA, CDR2 YSLEER, per germline. CDR3 sequence reads: CASSQGGGAETQYF. Written as DNA, the CDR3 is TGCGCCAGCAGCCAAGGAGGGGGCGCGGAGACCCAGTACTTC.

This clonotype has at least ten counts. The chain joins TRBV7-2 to TRBJ2-7, with TRBD2 matching 11 bases. V lost 5 bases, J lost 5 bases, and 8 bases stayed unmatched. Germline V lookup: CDR1 SGHTA, CDR2 FQGNSA. The CDR3 is 15 amino acids. The CDR3 sequence is CASSSPGLAEHEQYF. The DNA for the CDR3 is TGTGCCAGCAGCAGCCCGGGACTAGCGGAACACGAGCAGTACTTC.

This chain connects TRBV20-1 to TRBJ2-1, with TRBD1 identical over 11 bases. CDR3 length: 15 amino acids. Germline-derived CDR1 and CDR2 are DFQATT and SNEGSKA (reference sequence). Trimming removed 6 bases from V and 2 bases from J; junction bases left unmatched: 6. The CDR3 loop reads CSATGTGGTYNEQFF. The CDR3 nucleotides read TGCAGTGCCACCGGGACAGGGGGAACCTACAATGAGCAGTTCTTC.

Only a few counts were recorded for this clonotype. One junction end disagrees with the germline gene, perhaps due to a read error. This chain connects TRBV9 to TRBJ2-3, with D perhaps matching TRBD2 (6 bases). This CDR3 has 16 amino acids. Germline V gene data show CDR1 as SGDLS and CDR2 as YYNGEE. The CDR3 region is CASSPGRGFSTDTQYF. The CDR3 region has the DNA TGTGCCAGCAGCCCCGGTCGGGGGTTTAGCACTGATACGCAGTATTTT.